This T cell receptor beta chain was sequenced for a study of cytomegalovirus exposure and HLA in healthy donors. With 60 Vbeta and 13 Jbeta primers, the PCR was carried out. The table came from immunoSEQ multiplex PCR; TCRdb's copy has only in-frame clones and leaves some out. The sample holds 130,000 to 150,000 clones; roughly 80% are singletons and the top ten take around 7.1%. V was shortened by 7 bases and J by 0 bases, with 7 bases between the two germline ends. CDR1 LNHDA and CDR2 SQIVND come from the germline V gene (reference sequence). The CDR3 length is 13 residues. The source of this sequence is a woman in her thirties or forties in good health and CMV-seropositive. Source material: PBMCs. This chain uses TRBV19 with TRBJ2-1; D is undetermined. CDR3 coding DNA: TGTGCCAGTACCACCGGCTCCTACAATGAGCAGTTCTTC. This gives the protein CASTTGSYNEQFF.